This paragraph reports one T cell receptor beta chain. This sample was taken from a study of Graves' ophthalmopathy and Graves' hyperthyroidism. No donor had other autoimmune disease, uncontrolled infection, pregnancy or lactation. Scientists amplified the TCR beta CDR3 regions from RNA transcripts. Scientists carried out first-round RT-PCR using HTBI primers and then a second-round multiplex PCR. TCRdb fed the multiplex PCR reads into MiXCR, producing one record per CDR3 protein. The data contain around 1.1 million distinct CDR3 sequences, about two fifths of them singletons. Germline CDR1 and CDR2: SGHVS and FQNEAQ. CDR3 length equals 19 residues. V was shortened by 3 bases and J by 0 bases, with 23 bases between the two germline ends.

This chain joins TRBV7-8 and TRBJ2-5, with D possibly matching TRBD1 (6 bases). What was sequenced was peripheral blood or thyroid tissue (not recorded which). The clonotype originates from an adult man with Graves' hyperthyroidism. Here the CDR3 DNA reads TGTGCCAGCAGCTTTGGGGGCCCCCGGTTTGGGGCAAACCAAGAGACCCAGTACTTC. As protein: CASSFGGPRFGANQETQYF. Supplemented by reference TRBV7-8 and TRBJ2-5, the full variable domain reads GAGVSQSPRYKVAKRGQDVALRCDPISGHVSLFWYQQALGQGPEFLTYFQNEAQLDKSGLPSDRFFAERPEGSVSTLKIQRTQQEDSAVYLCASSFGGPRFGANQETQYFGPGTRLLVL.